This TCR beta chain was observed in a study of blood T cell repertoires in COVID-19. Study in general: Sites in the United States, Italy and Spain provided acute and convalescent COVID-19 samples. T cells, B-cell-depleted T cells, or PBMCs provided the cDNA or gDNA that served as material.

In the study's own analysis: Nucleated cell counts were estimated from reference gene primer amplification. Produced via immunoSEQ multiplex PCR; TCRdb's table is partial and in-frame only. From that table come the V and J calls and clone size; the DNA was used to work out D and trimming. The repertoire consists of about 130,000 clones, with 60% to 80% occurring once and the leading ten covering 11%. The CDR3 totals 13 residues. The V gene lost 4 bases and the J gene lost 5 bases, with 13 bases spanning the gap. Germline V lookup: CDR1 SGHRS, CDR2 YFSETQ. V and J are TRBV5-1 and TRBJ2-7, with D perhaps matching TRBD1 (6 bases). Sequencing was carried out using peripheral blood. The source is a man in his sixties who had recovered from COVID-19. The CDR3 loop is CASSIDRMNEQYF. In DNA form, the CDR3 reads TGCGCCAGCAGCATCGACAGGATGAACGAGCAGTACTTC.